The entry below gives a single TCR beta chain sequence along with its context. What it binds is not known. The data derive from a study of T cell repertoires in cytomegalovirus infection. General observations from the study: Across the ex vivo response, the dominant clonotypes were HLA-C-restricted CMV-specific TCR beta clonotypes.

One entry per CDR3 protein results from TCRdb running MiXCR on the reads. The data contain under 200,000 distinct CDR3 sequences, roughly 21% of them singletons. The CDR3 has 14 amino acids. Germline V gene lookup returns CDR1 DFQATT and CDR2 SNEGSKA (reference sequence). V lost 0 bases to trimming and J lost 3 bases; unmatched junction nucleotides: 2. The sample here was CD8+ T cells from cultured PBMCs, taken from culture after CMV antigen stimulation. The rearrangement joins TRBV20-1 to TRBJ1-1; 9 nucleotides match TRBD1. The origin of this receptor is a human donor in good health (CMV status not recorded). Some clones in this sample may be carry-over from other donors' samples. In DNA, the CDR3 is TGCAGTGCTAGAGAATGGACAGGGGACACTGAAGCTTTCTTT. Its protein is CSAREWTGDTEAFF.